This record concerns one TCR beta chain sequence. Its antigen remains undetermined. No qualities accompany the bases; no much larger clone lies one base away. The same CDR3 also results from other DNA sequences found in this sample. CDR1 SEHNR and CDR2 FQNEAQ are derived from the germline V gene (reference sequence). The germline ends are 5 bases apart after V is trimmed by 1 base and J by 4 bases. The CDR3 measures 13 amino acids from cysteine to phenylalanine. Just the 39-base CDR3 DNA is kept, in frame starting at base 1. The donors were healthy, HIV-negative adults with no recently reported acute infections or vaccinations. Every donor was a Caucasian adult residing in Nashville, Tennessee, USA. Magnetic negative selection was used to enrich CD4+ T cells, after which naive cells were positively selected on CD45RA and the negative fraction became the memory subset. After blood collection by leukapheresis, PBMCs were isolated using Ficoll-Histopaque density gradient centrifugation and then cryopreserved in the vapor phase of liquid nitrogen. Analytical flow cytometry was used to check the purity and quantity of each magnetically sorted T cell population. Genomic DNA was isolated from each sorted fraction and quantified by UV absorbance on a Nanodrop 2000c.

This specimen comes from a study of shared clonotypes between healthy human individuals (dated by TCRdb to the early 2020s). Some background on the complete study: The cohort comprised a couple of women and a few men aged 18 to 49 years. Between about 0.94 and 8.9 billion PBMCs per donor were obtained by leukapheresis. The study deeply sequenced blood TCR repertoires of about 5 healthy adults to estimate repertoire size and the extent of clonotype sharing between individuals. To increase sequencing depth and limit assay-specific biases, different laboratories used diverse techniques to prepare libraries and sequence TCR repertoires. For each donor, CD4 naive and CD4 memory were each run on three plates, CD8 naive on two plates, and CD8 memory on one plate. What the work shows at the level of the full study, not this receptor alone: Naive subsets generally had larger estimated clonotype richness than memory subsets did. Based on pairwise subsampling, the degree of clonotype sharing among donors was expected to be affected by sequencing depth. Higher generation probabilities were observed for clonotypes shared by all four sorted-subset donors than for non-shared clonotypes. Only blood was sampled, and tissue TCR repertoires likely differ from those in blood. Because the study included only a small number of donors, the genetic and exposure-history diversity represented was limited. Rarefaction of sorted-subset datasets indicated incomplete sequencing despite the large sequencing depth. Sharing across a few donors was observed for about 5% of naive CD4, about 4% of naive CD8, around 2.5% of memory CD4, and about 0.38% of memory CD8 clonotypes.

Using the deep immunoSEQ assay, TCR CDR3 regions were amplified from genomic DNA by multiplex PCR. For each cell subset, the extracted genomic DNA was distributed evenly across all wells of several immunoSEQ 96-well plates, and each plate served as one replicate. For sorted subsets, each replicate PCR was loaded with about 0.2 ug genomic DNA, equivalent to some 31,000 T cell genomes. Purified libraries were quantified with a Qubit 3.0 fluorometer, sized on a Bioanalyzer 2100, and re-quantified with the KAPA Library Quantification kit. Every immunoSEQ 96-well plate was sequenced on a dedicated single-read 150-cycle Illumina NextSeq 550 flow cell. The authors processed their data as follows. Because only junctional sequences without quality scores were contained in the immunoSEQ output, filtering matching that applied to full-length reads could not be performed. Sequences were annotated with PyIR, a Python wrapper for IgBLAST v1.9, using IMGT germline references to assign V/J genes and CDR3. Reads with weak V/J assignments (E-value above 1e-6), missing CDR3, stop codons, out-of-frame junctions, or ambiguous translated residues were removed. V3J clonotypes were defined as sequences sharing an identical inferred V gene, J gene, and CDR3 amino acid sequence. Percentage overlap between repertoires was computed as shared unique clonotypes divided by the size of the smaller repertoire. Three approaches were used to assess repertoire richness: RTK rarefaction, the Chao1 estimator, and Recon v2.1 estimates of unobserved clonotypes. For all TCRbeta clonotypes obtained by the gDNA method from a few donors, generation probabilities were computed with OLGA. TCRdb retrieved this table from immuneACCESS and kept in-frame rearrangements only. Not all clones are present; in checked studies, unresolved V genes account for under half, and no reason is known for the remainder. V and J calls and clone size are copied from that table; D and trimming were computed from the DNA. A total of 300,000 to 400,000 clones appear in this sample, 74% of them only once. Under 13% of the sample goes to the ten largest clones.

The sequenced material came from memory CD4+ T cells sorted from blood. The cell subset or site tag for this specimen amounts to: CD45RA-negative fraction. The chain was built from TRBV7-9 and TRBJ2-1; too little of a D gene remains to name it. This sequence originates from a man aged 25-40 years in good health. DNA sequence: TGTGCCAGCAGCTTAGGGCGATACAATGAGCAGTTCTTC. The encoded protein is CASSLGRYNEQFF.